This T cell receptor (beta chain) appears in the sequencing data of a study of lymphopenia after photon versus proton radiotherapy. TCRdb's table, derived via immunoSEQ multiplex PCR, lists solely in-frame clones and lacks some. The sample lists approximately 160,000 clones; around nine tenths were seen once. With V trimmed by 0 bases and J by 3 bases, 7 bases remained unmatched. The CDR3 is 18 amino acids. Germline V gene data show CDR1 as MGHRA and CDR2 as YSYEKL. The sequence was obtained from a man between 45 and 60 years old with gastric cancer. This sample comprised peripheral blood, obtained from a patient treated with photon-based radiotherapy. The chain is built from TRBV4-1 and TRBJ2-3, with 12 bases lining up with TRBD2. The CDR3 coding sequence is TGCGCCAGCAGCCAAGATCGTTGGACTAGCGGGATGACAGATACGCAGTATTTT. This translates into CASSQDRWTSGMTDTQYF.